Detailed here is one T cell receptor (beta chain). The data are from a study of T cells in Graves' hyperthyroidism and ophthalmopathy. Using RNA transcripts as the source, TCR beta CDR3 regions were amplified. Carried out on the TCR CDR3, a first-round RT-PCR used the HTBI primer set. TCRdb redid the calling of the multiplex PCR reads with MiXCR, one entry per CDR3 protein. The sample holds almost 600,000 distinct CDR3 sequences, 46% seen once. No ophthalmopathy progression within 18 months constituted stable Graves' hyperthyroidism. Diagnostic assessment was based on clinical symptoms, serum thyroxine and TRAb, thyroid ultrasound and orbital computed tomography. The germline gives CDR1 LGHNA, CDR2 YNFKEQ. The V gene lost 2 bases and the J gene lost 8 bases, with 18 bases spanning the gap. This CDR3 has 16 amino acids.

The chain has TRBV4-2 and TRBJ1-4, with a weak D call TRBD1 (6 bases). The sample was peripheral blood or thyroid tissue (not recorded which). The source is a woman aged 18-29 years with Graves' hyperthyroidism. The CDR3 spells CASSQPGSGGAEKLFF. Written as DNA, the CDR3 is TGTGCCAGCAGCCAACCCGGGTCGGGGGGGGCAGAAAAACTGTTTTTT.